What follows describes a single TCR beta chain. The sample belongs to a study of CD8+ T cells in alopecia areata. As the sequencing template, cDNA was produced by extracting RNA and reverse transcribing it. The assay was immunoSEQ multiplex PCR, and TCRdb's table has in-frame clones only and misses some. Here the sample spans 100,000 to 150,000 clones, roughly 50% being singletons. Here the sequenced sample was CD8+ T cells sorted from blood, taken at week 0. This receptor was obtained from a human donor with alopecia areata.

CDR3 loop: CSGDPLSGGAMYNEQFF. The DNA for the CDR3 is TGCAGCGGTGACCCTTTAAGCGGGGGGGCGATGTACAATGAGCAGTTCTTC. The chain combines TRBV29-1 with TRBJ2-1; 10 positions match TRBD2. Germline CDR1 reads SQVTM; CDR2 reads ANQGSEA. V gave up 7 bases and J gave up 4 bases; unmatched junction bases: 16. There are 17 residues in the CDR3.